The present T cell receptor (beta chain) was sequenced within a study of cytomegalovirus exposure and HLA in healthy donors. Across the study: The 95 to 150 validation repertoires, a later analysis reported, used the same platform as the approximately 700 first-cohort repertoires.

Some clones are missing from TCRdb's copy, which holds only in-frame ones; the method was immunoSEQ multiplex PCR. The sample records around 150,000 clones, 70% to 90% being singletons. Notes on this clone: The antigen remains unidentified.

The donors were members of the roughly 120-subject validation cohort (separate from the approximately 670-subject first cohort). Study-level findings and limits: Overall, around 160 TCR beta chains were annotated as cytomegalovirus-associated.

The CDR3 covers 15 residues. V gave up 6 bases and J gave up 6 bases; unmatched junction bases: 9. Germline V gene data show CDR1 as MDHEN and CDR2 as SYDVKM. This TCR was sampled from a man between 18 and 29 years old in good health and CMV-seronegative. The specimen sequenced was PBMCs. This rearrangement joins TRBV28 to TRBJ2-7, with 12 positions matching TRBD2. CDR3 coding DNA: TGTGCCAGCAGCCCTCCGACTAGCGGGAGCTCCGAGCAGTACTTC. This translates into CASSPPTSGSSEQYF.